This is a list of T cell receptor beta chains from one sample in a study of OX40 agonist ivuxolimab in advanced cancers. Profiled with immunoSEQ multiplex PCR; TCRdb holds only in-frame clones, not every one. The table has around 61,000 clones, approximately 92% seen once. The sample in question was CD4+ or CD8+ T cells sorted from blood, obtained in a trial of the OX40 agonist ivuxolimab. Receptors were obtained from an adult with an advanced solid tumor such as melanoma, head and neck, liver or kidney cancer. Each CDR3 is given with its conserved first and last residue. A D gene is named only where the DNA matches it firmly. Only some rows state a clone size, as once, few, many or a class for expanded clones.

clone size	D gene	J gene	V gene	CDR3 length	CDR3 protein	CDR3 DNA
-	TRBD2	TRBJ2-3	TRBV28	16	CASSLVGLAVTDTQYF	TGTGCCAGCAGTTTAGTTGGACTAGCGGTGACAGATACGCAGTATTTT
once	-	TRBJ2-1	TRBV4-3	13	CASSQILYNEQFF	TGCGCCAGCAGCCAAATCCTATACAATGAGCAGTTCTTC
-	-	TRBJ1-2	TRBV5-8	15	CASSSPWEGNYGYTF	TGTGCCAGCAGCTCCCCCTGGGAGGGCAACTATGGCTACACCTTC
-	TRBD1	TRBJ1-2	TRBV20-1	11	CSATGAYGYTF	TGCAGTGCCACAGGGGCCTATGGCTACACCTTC
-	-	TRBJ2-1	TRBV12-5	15	CASGRDPLRLDEQFF	TGTGCTAGTGGTCGGGACCCCCTACGACTGGATGAGCAGTTCTTC
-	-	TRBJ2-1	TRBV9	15	CASSVGVLFRREQFF	TGTGCCAGCAGCGTAGGGGTTCTTTTCCGGCGTGAGCAGTTCTTC
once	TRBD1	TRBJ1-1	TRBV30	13	CAWSTGGGTEAFF	TGTGCCTGGTCGACAGGGGGAGGCACTGAAGCTTTCTTT
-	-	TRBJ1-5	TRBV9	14	CASSPQNSNQPQHF	TGTGCCAGCAGCCCCCAAAATAGCAATCAGCCCCAGCATTTT
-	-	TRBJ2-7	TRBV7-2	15	CASSLAGATSYEQYF	TGTGCCAGCAGCTTAGCGGGGGCCACCTCCTACGAGCAGTACTTC
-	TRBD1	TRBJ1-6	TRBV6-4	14	CASSDGTGGSPLHF	TGTGCCAGCAGTGACGGGACAGGGGGTTCACCCCTCCACTTT
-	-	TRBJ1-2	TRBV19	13	CASSTYRHYGYTF	TGTGCCAGTAGTACATACAGGCACTATGGCTACACCTTC
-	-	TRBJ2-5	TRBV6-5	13	CASSPPLQETQYF	TGTGCCAGCAGTCCCCCCCTACAAGAGACCCAGTACTTC
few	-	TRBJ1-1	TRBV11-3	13	CASSLSGATEAFF	TGTGCCAGCAGCTTATCGGGGGCCACTGAAGCTTTCTTT